This paragraph covers one TCR beta chain sequence. Clones were read by immunoSEQ multiplex PCR, and TCRdb kept only the in-frame ones, dropping some. The top ten clones hold 4.8% of a sample with 25,000 to 35,000 clones, about 90% of them seen once. The data were obtained in a study of T cell changes during pregnancy in multiple sclerosis. In germline, CDR1 is MNHNS, CDR2 SASEGT. V lost 8 bases, J lost 3 bases, and 14 bases lay in between. The CDR3 sequence is 13 residues long. The material sequenced was peripheral blood, taken in the first trimester of pregnancy. The V call is TRBV6-1, the J call TRBJ2-7; D remains ambiguous. The TCR originated in a female donor in good health, enrolled as a control in a pregnancy study. The CDR3 is CASGGATGYEQYF. The CDR3 DNA reads TGTGCCAGCGGTGGAGCGACGGGCTACGAGCAGTACTTC.